This entry features one T cell receptor beta chain sequence. Its specificity is not known. The entry originates in a study of T cell responses to AZD1222 COVID-19 vaccine. Germline CDR1 and CDR2: LGHNT and FRNRAP. V was clipped by 3 bases and J by 1 base, with 12 bases between them. The CDR3 runs to 16 residues. Findings of the study overall: Nearly half of spike-specific TCRs reportedly target variant regions that are unmutated in the B.1.351 and B.1.1.7 variants. Donors, mostly white British, included more females; clonal diversity was possibly underestimated. Regions 160-218 and 743-854 dominated among vaccine-associated CD4 TCRs spanning spike. After the peak T cell response, and only then, were repertoires sampled.

Only in-frame clones appear in the TCRdb table, and some are missing; sequencing was by immunoSEQ multiplex PCR. The table has approximately 99,000 clones, about 85% seen once. The chain links TRBV12-5 to TRBJ2-2; D ambiguous. This sample comprised peripheral blood, obtained on day 0 of AZD1222 vaccination. This TCR came from an adult in good health. The CDR3 DNA follows: TGTGCTAGTGGTTTAGGACCGTCCCTGAACACCGGGGAGCTGTTTTTT. It yields the protein CASGLGPSLNTGELFF.